This entry concerns a single TCR beta chain. As yet, its antigen is unknown. There are 14 residues in the CDR3. CDR1 is MNHEY, CDR2 SMNVEV, per germline (reference sequence). V shed 4 bases and J shed 5 bases, with 11 bases lying between them. These data belong to a study of long-term antiretroviral therapy in people with HIV. Study as a whole: The earliest samples predate the 2015 immediate-ART recommendation by about a decade. Points from the study as a whole: Transplant-donor-level diversity was not reached after ART, though diversity increased.

DNA was extracted from about 1-10 million thawed cryopreserved PBMC. At the survey level, the v3.0 immunoSEQ assay was run. Profiled with immunoSEQ multiplex PCR; TCRdb holds only in-frame clones, not every one. The sample lists some 17,000 clones, about 84% occurring once. The V gene is TRBV27, the J gene TRBJ1-4; D is possibly TRBD1 (5 bases). The specimen was unsorted PBMCs, collected 0.1 years before starting antiretroviral therapy. The TCR comes from a man in his late teens or twenties with HIV. The CDR3 coding sequence is TGTGCCAGCAGTTATCAGGGATGGAATGAAAAACTGTTTTTT. Amino acids: CASSYQGWNEKLFF.